This TCR beta chain was found in a study of shared clonotypes between healthy human individuals. Study conclusions and caveats: Among a handful of donors, approximately 5.4% of naive CD4 clonotypes were found in common. Across subsets, estimated richness was generally greater for naive than for memory populations.

Samples underwent the assay at deep level. Evenly divided among several immunoSEQ plates was the genomic DNA of each subset. Profiling relied on immunoSEQ multiplex PCR, and the TCRdb table lists in-frame clones only, not all of them. The sample shows fewer than 800,000 clones, around 90% of them seen only once. CD45RO-negative cells were positively selected for CCR7, leaving out terminally differentiated effector memory CD45RA+ cells. The CDR3 runs to 17 residues. The germline CDR1 and CDR2 sequences are SEHNR and FQNEAQ (reference sequence). V gave up 1 base and J gave up 4 bases; unmatched junction bases: 8. Notes on this clone: Its specificity is not known.

This clonotype was obtained from a man under 40 in good health. The genes are TRBV7-9 and TRBJ2-1; 9 positions match TRBD2. Sequencing input: naive CD8+ T cells sorted from blood. CDR3 sequence reads: CASSLGASGKYYNEQFF. CDR3 sequence (DNA): TGTGCCAGCAGCTTAGGTGCTAGCGGGAAATATTACAATGAGCAGTTCTTC. Full variable domain (outside the CDR3, taken from reference TRBV7-9 and TRBJ2-1): DTGVSQNPRHKITKRGQNVTFRCDPISEHNRLYWYRQTLGQGPEFLTYFQNEAQLEKSRLLSDRFSAERPKGSFSTLEIQRTEQGDSAMYLCASSLGASGKYYNEQFFGPGTRLTVL.